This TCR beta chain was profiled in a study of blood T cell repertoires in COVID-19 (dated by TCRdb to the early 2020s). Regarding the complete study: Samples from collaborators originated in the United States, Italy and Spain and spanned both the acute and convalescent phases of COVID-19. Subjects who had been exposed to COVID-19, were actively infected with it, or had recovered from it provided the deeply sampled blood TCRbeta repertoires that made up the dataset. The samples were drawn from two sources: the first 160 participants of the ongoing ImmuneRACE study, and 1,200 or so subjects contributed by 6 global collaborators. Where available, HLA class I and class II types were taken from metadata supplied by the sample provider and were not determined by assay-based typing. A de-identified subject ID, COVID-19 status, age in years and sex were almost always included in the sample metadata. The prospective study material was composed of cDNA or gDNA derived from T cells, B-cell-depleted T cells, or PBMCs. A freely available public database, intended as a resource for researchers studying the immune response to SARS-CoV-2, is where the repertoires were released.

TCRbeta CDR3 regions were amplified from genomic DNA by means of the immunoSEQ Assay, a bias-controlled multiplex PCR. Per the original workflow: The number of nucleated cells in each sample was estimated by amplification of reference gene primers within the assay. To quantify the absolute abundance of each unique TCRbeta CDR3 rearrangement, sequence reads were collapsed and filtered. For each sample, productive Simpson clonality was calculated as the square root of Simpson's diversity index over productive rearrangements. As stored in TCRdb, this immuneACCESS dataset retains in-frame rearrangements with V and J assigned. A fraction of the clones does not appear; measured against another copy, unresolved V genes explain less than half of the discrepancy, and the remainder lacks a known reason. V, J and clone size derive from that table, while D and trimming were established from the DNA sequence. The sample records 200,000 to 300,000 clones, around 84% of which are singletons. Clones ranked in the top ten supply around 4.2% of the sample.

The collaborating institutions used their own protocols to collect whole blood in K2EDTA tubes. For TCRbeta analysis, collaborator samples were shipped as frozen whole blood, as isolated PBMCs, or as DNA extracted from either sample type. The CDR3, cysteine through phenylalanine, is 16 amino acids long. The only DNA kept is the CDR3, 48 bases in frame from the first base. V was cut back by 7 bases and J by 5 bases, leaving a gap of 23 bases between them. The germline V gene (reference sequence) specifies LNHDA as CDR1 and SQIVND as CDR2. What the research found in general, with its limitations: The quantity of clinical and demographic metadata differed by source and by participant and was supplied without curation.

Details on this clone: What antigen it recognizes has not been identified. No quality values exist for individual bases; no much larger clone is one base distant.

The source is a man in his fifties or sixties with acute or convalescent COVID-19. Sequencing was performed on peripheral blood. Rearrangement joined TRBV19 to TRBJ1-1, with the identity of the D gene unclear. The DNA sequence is TGTGCCAGTACCATCTCCCCCGTCTCGTTCGGGACTGAAGCTTTCTTT. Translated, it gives CASTISPVSFGTEAFF.